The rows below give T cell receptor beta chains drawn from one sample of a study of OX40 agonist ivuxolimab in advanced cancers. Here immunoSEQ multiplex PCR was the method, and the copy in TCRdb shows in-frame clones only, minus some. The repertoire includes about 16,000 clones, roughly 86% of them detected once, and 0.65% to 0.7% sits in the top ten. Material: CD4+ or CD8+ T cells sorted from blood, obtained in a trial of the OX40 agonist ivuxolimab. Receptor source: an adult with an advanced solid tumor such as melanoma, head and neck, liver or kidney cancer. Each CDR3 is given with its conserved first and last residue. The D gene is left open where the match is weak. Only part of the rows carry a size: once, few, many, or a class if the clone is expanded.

CDR3aa: CASSRAGGPSWGTDTQYF
CDR3nt: TGTGCCAGCAGCCGAGCGGGAGGGCCGAGTTGGGGCACAGATACGCAGTATTTT
d_gene: TRBD2
abundance: NA
j_gene: TRBJ2-3
v_gene: TRBV5-6

CDR3aa: CASKSGSLNEKLFF
CDR3nt: TGTGCCAGCAAAAGCGGGAGTCTGAATGAAAAACTGTTTTTT
d_gene: NA
abundance: NA
j_gene: TRBJ1-4
v_gene: TRBV6-1

CDR3aa: CASSLEELWGNVLTF
CDR3nt: TGTGCCAGCAGCTTAGAGGAGCTCTGGGGCAACGTCCTGACTTTC
d_gene: NA
abundance: NA
j_gene: TRBJ2-6
v_gene: TRBV7-9

CDR3aa: CASSFRDRRSGELFF
CDR3nt: TGCGCCAGCAGCTTCCGGGACAGGAGATCCGGGGAGCTGTTTTTT
d_gene: TRBD1
abundance: NA
j_gene: TRBJ2-2
v_gene: TRBV5-1

CDR3aa: CAISEGPARSYNSPLHF
CDR3nt: TGTGCCATCAGTGAAGGCCCAGCCCGGTCCTATAATTCACCCCTCCACTTT
d_gene: NA
abundance: NA
j_gene: TRBJ1-6
v_gene: TRBV10-3

CDR3aa: CASSAIGTGGVSGYGYTF
CDR3nt: TGTGCCAGCAGCGCCATTGGGACAGGGGGCGTCTCGGGCTATGGCTACACCTTC
d_gene: TRBD1
abundance: NA
j_gene: TRBJ1-2
v_gene: TRBV7-2

CDR3aa: CASSYGRATTEAFF
CDR3nt: TGTGCCAGCAGTTACGGCAGGGCGACCACTGAAGCTTTCTTT
d_gene: NA
abundance: once
j_gene: TRBJ1-1
v_gene: TRBV6-5

CDR3aa: CASSEVANYGYTF
CDR3nt: TGTGCCAGCAGTGAAGTCGCTAACTATGGCTACACCTTC
d_gene: NA
abundance: NA
j_gene: TRBJ1-2
v_gene: TRBV6-1

CDR3aa: CASSPNRQETQYF
CDR3nt: TGTGCCAGCTCACCAAACCGACAAGAGACCCAGTACTTC
d_gene: NA
abundance: NA
j_gene: TRBJ2-5
v_gene: TRBV18

CDR3aa: CASSLRTGTNNEQFF
CDR3nt: TGCGCCAGCAGCTTAAGGACAGGCACGAACAATGAGCAGTTCTTC
d_gene: TRBD1
abundance: NA
j_gene: TRBJ2-1
v_gene: TRBV5-1

CDR3aa: CASGGPFLYEQYF
CDR3nt: TGTGCCAGCGGGGGGCCATTTTTATACGAGCAGTACTTC
d_gene: NA
abundance: NA
j_gene: TRBJ2-7
v_gene: TRBV2

CDR3aa: CSVELGYEQYF
CDR3nt: TGCAGCGTTGAATTGGGCTACGAGCAGTACTTC
d_gene: NA
abundance: NA
j_gene: TRBJ2-7
v_gene: TRBV29-1

CDR3aa: CASSLMRGGDTGELFF
CDR3nt: TGTGCCAGCAGCTTAATGCGGGGGGGTGACACCGGGGAGCTGTTTTTT
d_gene: TRBD2
abundance: NA
j_gene: TRBJ2-2
v_gene: TRBV11-3

CDR3aa: CASSQGGGASNYGYTF
CDR3nt: TGCGCCAGCAGCCAGGGAGGGGGAGCCTCTAACTATGGCTACACCTTC
d_gene: NA
abundance: few
j_gene: TRBJ1-2
v_gene: TRBV4-1

CDR3aa: CASSPTTGFDTEAFF
CDR3nt: TGTGCCAGCTCACCAACTACCGGGTTTGACACCGAAGCTTTCTTT
d_gene: NA
abundance: few
j_gene: TRBJ1-1
v_gene: TRBV18

CDR3aa: CASSVDFSGNTIYF
CDR3nt: TGTGCCAGCAGCGTAGATTTCTCTGGAAACACCATATATTTT
d_gene: NA
abundance: NA
j_gene: TRBJ1-3
v_gene: TRBV9

CDR3aa: CASSQQETQYF
CDR3nt: TGTGCCAGTAGCCAGCAAGAGACCCAGTACTTC
d_gene: NA
abundance: NA
j_gene: TRBJ2-5
v_gene: TRBV19

CDR3aa: CASRRGAVAEAFF
CDR3nt: TGTGCCAGCAGACGGGGAGCGGTGGCTGAAGCTTTCTTT
d_gene: NA
abundance: NA
j_gene: TRBJ1-1
v_gene: TRBV6-5

CDR3aa: CATTRGGYYGYTF
CDR3nt: TGTGCCACCACCCGGGGGGGGTACTATGGCTACACCTTC
d_gene: NA
abundance: NA
j_gene: TRBJ1-2
v_gene: TRBV19

CDR3aa: CAWSPGILRETQYF
CDR3nt: TGTGCCTGGAGTCCAGGGATTTTACGAGAGACCCAGTACTTC
d_gene: NA
abundance: few
j_gene: TRBJ2-5
v_gene: TRBV30

CDR3aa: CASSIGTSVAGELFF
CDR3nt: TGTGCCAGTAGTATAGGGACTAGTGTAGCCGGGGAGCTGTTTTTT
d_gene: TRBD2
abundance: NA
j_gene: TRBJ2-2
v_gene: TRBV19

CDR3aa: CASSKESRTGKNGYTF
CDR3nt: TGTGCCAGCAGCAAAGAGAGCAGAACAGGGAAAAATGGCTACACCTTC
d_gene: NA
abundance: once
j_gene: TRBJ1-2
v_gene: TRBV21-1

CDR3aa: CASSRTGDRGYEQYF
CDR3nt: TGTGCCAGCAGCCGAACAGGGGATAGGGGCTACGAGCAGTACTTC
d_gene: TRBD1
abundance: NA
j_gene: TRBJ2-7
v_gene: TRBV2

CDR3aa: CASSMVRDYEQYF
CDR3nt: TGTGCCAGTAGTATGGTCAGGGACTACGAGCAGTACTTC
d_gene: NA
abundance: NA
j_gene: TRBJ2-7
v_gene: TRBV19

CDR3aa: CASSNRRTGGSHGYTF
CDR3nt: TGTGCCAGCAGCAACCGAAGGACAGGGGGATCTCATGGCTACACCTTC
d_gene: TRBD1
abundance: once
j_gene: TRBJ1-2
v_gene: TRBV5-6

CDR3aa: CASSPLAGDTGELFF
CDR3nt: TGTGCCAGCAGCCCCCTAGCGGGAGACACCGGGGAGCTGTTTTTT
d_gene: TRBD2
abundance: few
j_gene: TRBJ2-2
v_gene: TRBV11-2

CDR3aa: CASIGTARDGYTF
CDR3nt: TGTGCCAGTATAGGGACAGCGAGGGATGGCTACACCTTC
d_gene: TRBD1
abundance: few
j_gene: TRBJ1-2
v_gene: TRBV19

CDR3aa: CASSPPGGRINYGYTF
CDR3nt: TGTGCCAGCTCACCACCCGGGGGGCGCATTAACTATGGCTACACCTTC
d_gene: NA
abundance: NA
j_gene: TRBJ1-2
v_gene: TRBV18

CDR3aa: CASSSQGGSETQYF
CDR3nt: TGTGCCAGCAGCTCACAGGGAGGGTCAGAGACCCAGTACTTC
d_gene: NA
abundance: few
j_gene: TRBJ2-5
v_gene: TRBV7-3

CDR3aa: CASSRGTSYEQYF
CDR3nt: TGTGCCAGCAGCAGAGGGACGTCCTACGAGCAGTACTTC
d_gene: NA
abundance: once
j_gene: TRBJ2-7
v_gene: TRBV6-5

CDR3aa: CASKGGSSGNTIYF
CDR3nt: TGTGCCAGCAAGGGGGGCAGCTCTGGAAACACCATATATTTT
d_gene: NA
abundance: NA
j_gene: TRBJ1-3
v_gene: TRBV6-1

CDR3aa: CASGGGYGTEAFF
CDR3nt: TGCGCCAGCGGCGGAGGGTATGGCACTGAAGCTTTCTTT
d_gene: NA
abundance: NA
j_gene: TRBJ1-1
v_gene: TRBV5-1

CDR3aa: CASSSTSTDTQYF
CDR3nt: TGTGCCAGCAGTTCTACTAGCACAGATACGCAGTATTTT
d_gene: NA
abundance: few
j_gene: TRBJ2-3
v_gene: TRBV5-4

CDR3aa: CASRRDSVSGNTIYF
CDR3nt: TGTGCCAGCAGAAGAGACAGCGTCTCTGGAAACACCATATATTTT
d_gene: NA
abundance: NA
j_gene: TRBJ1-3
v_gene: TRBV6-5

CDR3aa: CASSNSQGSPYEQYF
CDR3nt: TGTGCCAGTAGTAACTCTCAGGGTTCGCCCTACGAGCAGTACTTC
d_gene: NA
abundance: few
j_gene: TRBJ2-7
v_gene: TRBV19

CDR3aa: CSAGNGELFF
CDR3nt: TGCAGCGCTGGTAACGGGGAGCTGTTTTTT
d_gene: NA
abundance: NA
j_gene: TRBJ2-2
v_gene: TRBV29-1

CDR3aa: CASSPSPAEQYF
CDR3nt: TGTGCCAGCAGCCCCTCCCCCGCCGAGCAGTACTTC
d_gene: NA
abundance: NA
j_gene: TRBJ2-7
v_gene: TRBV7-6

CDR3aa: CASSLGQGFTDTQYF
CDR3nt: TGTGCCAGCAGCTTGGGTCAGGGATTCACAGATACGCAGTATTTT
d_gene: NA
abundance: NA
j_gene: TRBJ2-3
v_gene: TRBV5-6

CDR3aa: CASSPGQAATNEKLFF
CDR3nt: TGTGCCAGCAGTCCCGGACAGGCTGCAACTAATGAAAAACTGTTTTTT
d_gene: TRBD1
abundance: NA
j_gene: TRBJ1-4
v_gene: TRBV5-4

CDR3aa: CASTARAVGEQYF
CDR3nt: TGTGCCAGTACCGCCCGGGCGGTGGGCGAGCAGTACTTC
d_gene: NA
abundance: NA
j_gene: TRBJ2-7
v_gene: TRBV19

CDR3aa: CSVEDWGGSYGYTF
CDR3nt: TGCAGCGTTGAAGATTGGGGCGGCTCCTATGGCTACACCTTC
d_gene: NA
abundance: NA
j_gene: TRBJ1-2
v_gene: TRBV29-1

CDR3aa: CASSMEGDYGYTF
CDR3nt: TGTGCCAGTAGTATGGAAGGAGACTATGGCTACACCTTC
d_gene: NA
abundance: NA
j_gene: TRBJ1-2
v_gene: TRBV19

CDR3aa: CASSLPAWEQFF
CDR3nt: TGTGCCAGCAGTTTACCAGCGTGGGAGCAGTTCTTC
d_gene: NA
abundance: NA
j_gene: TRBJ2-1
v_gene: TRBV28

CDR3aa: CASSLYRGQETQYF
CDR3nt: TGTGCCAGCAGTTTATACAGGGGGCAAGAGACCCAGTACTTC
d_gene: TRBD1
abundance: NA
j_gene: TRBJ2-5
v_gene: TRBV27

CDR3aa: CASSLSGSGNTIYF
CDR3nt: TGCGCCAGCAGCTTAAGCGGCTCTGGAAACACCATATATTTT
d_gene: NA
abundance: NA
j_gene: TRBJ1-3
v_gene: TRBV5-1

CDR3aa: CATRVGYGYTF
CDR3nt: TGTGCCACAAGGGTCGGCTATGGCTACACCTTC
d_gene: NA
abundance: NA
j_gene: TRBJ1-2
v_gene: TRBV6-9

CDR3aa: CASARDRGDYGYTF
CDR3nt: TGCGCCAGCGCCCGAGACAGGGGTGACTATGGCTACACCTTC
d_gene: TRBD1
abundance: NA
j_gene: TRBJ1-2
v_gene: TRBV5-1

CDR3aa: CASSSGQVNEKLFF
CDR3nt: TGTGCCAGCAGCTCGGGACAGGTTAATGAAAAACTGTTTTTT
d_gene: TRBD1
abundance: NA
j_gene: TRBJ1-4
v_gene: TRBV11-2

CDR3aa: CASSRGSQPQHF
CDR3nt: TGTGCCAGCAGTCGCGGGTCCCAGCCCCAGCATTTT
d_gene: NA
abundance: NA
j_gene: TRBJ1-5
v_gene: TRBV28

CDR3aa: CASSERVWASGAGLLFF
CDR3nt: NA
d_gene: NA
abundance: NA
j_gene: TRBJ2-1
v_gene: TRBV6-1

CDR3aa: CASFPMGLAEYNEQFF
CDR3nt: TGTGCCAGCTTCCCCATGGGGCTAGCGGAATACAATGAGCAGTTCTTC
d_gene: TRBD2
abundance: NA
j_gene: TRBJ2-1
v_gene: TRBV27

CDR3aa: CAWTARGVMNQPQHF
CDR3nt: TGTGCCTGGACCGCGAGGGGGGTTATGAATCAGCCCCAGCATTTT
d_gene: NA
abundance: once
j_gene: TRBJ1-5
v_gene: TRBV30

CDR3aa: CASSGWAGHEQYF
CDR3nt: TGTGCCAGCAGTGGGTGGGCGGGGCACGAGCAGTACTTC
d_gene: NA
abundance: few
j_gene: TRBJ2-7
v_gene: TRBV2

CDR3aa: CASSFKGGETQYF
CDR3nt: TGTGCCAGCAGCTTCAAGGGTGGGGAGACCCAGTACTTC
d_gene: NA
abundance: NA
j_gene: TRBJ2-5
v_gene: TRBV5-6